Listed here are 13 T cell receptor beta chains from one sample, sequenced in a study of technical replicates of blood from a few donors. The method was immunoSEQ multiplex PCR; TCRdb's version includes in-frame clones alone and lacks a portion of them. The sample includes about 94,000 clones, almost 96% of them seen just once. The material sequenced was T cells isolated from PBMCs. These receptors all come from a human donor in good health.

The rearrangement joins TRBV6-4 to TRBJ1-1, with D perhaps TRBD1 (5 bases). The CDR3 sequence is 13 residues long. Looked up from germline, CDR1 is MRHNA and CDR2 is SNTAGT. Trimming took 6 bases from V and 0 from J, leaving 8 bases between them. CDR3 sequence: CASSLTVNTEAFF. As DNA, the CDR3 is TGTGCCAGCAGCTTGACAGTGAACACTGAAGCTTTCTTT.

This clone is a singleton in its sample. The V call is TRBV27, the J call TRBJ2-5; possibly TRBD1 for D (5 bases). Germline V lookup: CDR1 MNHEY, CDR2 SMNVEV (reference sequence). Trimming took 5 bases from V and 5 from J, leaving 18 bases between them. CDR3 length: 15 amino acids. This CDR3 is CASSPLAGPRETQYF. The CDR3 coding sequence is TGTGCCAGCAGTCCCCTCGCAGGGCCCCGGGAGACCCAGTACTTC.

The chain employs TRBV7-6 and TRBJ2-1, with unresolved D. V was shortened by 2 bases and J by 0 bases, with 14 bases between the two germline ends. CDR1 is SGHVS, CDR2 FNYEAQ, per germline. The CDR3 has 17 amino acids. CDR3 in amino acids: CASSLTRVQHSYNEQFF. The DNA of the CDR3 is TGTGCCAGCAGCTTAACCCGCGTACAGCACTCCTACAATGAGCAGTTCTTC.

The chain recombines TRBV5-1 with TRBJ2-7; 7 bases match TRBD1. J lost 0 bases, V lost 0 bases, and 6 bases had no gene match. The CDR3 covers 16 residues. CDR1 and CDR2 (germline): SGHRS, YFSETQ. CDR3 amino acids: CASSLVTGTSSYEQYF. The CDR3 coding sequence is TGCGCCAGCAGCTTGGTGACAGGGACGAGCTCCTACGAGCAGTACTTC.

The V gene is TRBV28, the J gene TRBJ1-2; D is perhaps TRBD1 (6 bases). Germline CDR1 is MDHEN and CDR2 is SYDVKM. The V and J ends lost 5 bases and 1 base respectively, with 14 bases between them. The CDR3 contains 15 residues. This chain's CDR3 is CASSGRGHLNYGYTF. As DNA, the CDR3 is TGTGCCAGCAGTGGGAGGGGACATCTTAACTATGGCTACACCTTC.

J is TRBJ1-2 and V is TRBV27; no reliable D call. The germline gives CDR1 MNHEY, CDR2 SMNVEV (reference sequence). This CDR3 spans 13 amino acids. Trimming removed 1 base at V and 2 bases at J, with 5 bases between. The CDR3 loop is CASSLYRNYGYTF. For the CDR3, the DNA is TGTGCCAGCAGTTTATACAGAAACTATGGCTACACCTTC.

The chain links TRBV2 to TRBJ1-5; no reliable D call. V was clipped by 3 bases and J by 6 bases, with 12 bases between them. Per germline, CDR1 SNHLY and CDR2 FYNNEI. The CDR3 runs to 14 residues. CDR3 in amino acids: CASSDPGSGQPQHF. The CDR3 coding sequence is TGTGCCAGCAGTGACCCCGGTAGTGGTCAGCCCCAGCATTTT.

The V and J genes are TRBV6-5 and TRBJ1-2; the match to TRBD1 covers 9 bases. The CDR3 has 15 residues. Germline CDR1 reads MNHEY; CDR2 reads SVGAGI. The V and J ends lost 5 bases and 2 bases, in that order; junction bases with no gene match: 6. CDR3 in DNA: TGTGCCAGCAGTACACGGGACAGGGTGAACTATGGCTACACCTTC. Translation gives CASSTRDRVNYGYTF.

The rearrangement uses TRBV28 and TRBJ2-1; 11 nucleotides line up with TRBD2. Germline CDR1 and CDR2: MDHEN and SYDVKM. CDR3 size: 18 residues. After removal of 6 bases from V and 5 bases from J, the junction contained 15 bases not matched to a gene. The CDR3 loop is CASSNKFLGTSGNNEQFF. The DNA of the CDR3 is TGTGCCAGCAGCAATAAATTCCTGGGGACTAGCGGAAACAATGAGCAGTTCTTC.

The chain carries TRBV27 and TRBJ2-1; tentative D call: TRBD2 (7 bases). V gave up 6 bases and J gave up 10 bases, with 19 bases separating them. This CDR3 has 14 amino acids. Germline assignment: CDR1 MNHEY and CDR2 SMNVEV (reference sequence). CDR3 protein: CASSGLGGWGEQFF. DNA of the CDR3: TGTGCCAGCAGCGGACTAGGGGGGTGGGGGGAGCAGTTCTTC.

The J gene is TRBJ2-5, the V gene TRBV11-3; 7 bases line up with TRBD2. The CDR3 is made up of 13 amino acids. The V and J ends lost 8 bases and 0 bases, in that order; junction bases with no gene match: 3. Germline values: CDR1 SGHNT, CDR2 YENEEA. The CDR3 DNA follows: TGTGCCAGCTTGGGGGGGGACCAAGAGACCCAGTACTTC. This encodes CASLGGDQETQYF.

CDR3 in amino acids: CASSPGQGSLAEAFF. As DNA, the CDR3 is TGTGCCAGCAGCCCCGGACAGGGAAGCCTCGCTGAAGCTTTCTTT. This chain links TRBV7-8 with TRBJ1-1; TRBD1 matches 8 bases. Germline V gene sequence: CDR1 SGHVS, CDR2 FQNEAQ. J was trimmed by 6 bases and V by 5 bases; bases with no gene match: 11. The length of the CDR3 is 15 residues.

The rearrangement joins TRBV18 to TRBJ1-5; 7 nucleotides match TRBD1. V lost 6 bases and J lost 1; bases outside the gene matches: 12. Germline V gives CDR1 KGHSH, CDR2 LQKENI. CDR3 length equals 17 residues. CDR3 DNA sequence: TGTGCCAGCTCGTCACAGGGGCGCGGGATAAGCAATCAGCCCCAGCATTTT. It translates to CASSSQGRGISNQPQHF.